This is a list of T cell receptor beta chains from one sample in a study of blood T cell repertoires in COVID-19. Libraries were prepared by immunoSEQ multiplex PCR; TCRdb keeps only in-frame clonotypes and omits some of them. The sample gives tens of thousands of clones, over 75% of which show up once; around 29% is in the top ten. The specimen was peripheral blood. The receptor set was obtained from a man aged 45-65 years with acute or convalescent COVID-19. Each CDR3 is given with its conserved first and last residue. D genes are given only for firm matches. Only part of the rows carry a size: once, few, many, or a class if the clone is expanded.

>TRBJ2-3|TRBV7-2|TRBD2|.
CASSLGASGGTDTQYF
TGTGCCAGCAGCTTAGGGGCCAGCGGGGGCACAGATACGCAGTATTTT
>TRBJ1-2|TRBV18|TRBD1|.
CASSLSGGEANYGYTF
TGTGCCAGCTCACTCTCAGGGGGCGAAGCTAACTATGGCTACACCTTC
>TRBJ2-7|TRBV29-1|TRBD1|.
CSDRPDRGPNEQYF
TGCAGCGACCGCCCAGACAGGGGGCCCAACGAGCAGTACTTC
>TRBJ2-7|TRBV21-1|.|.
CASSKAGGDRVTYEQYF
TGTGCCAGCAGCAAAGCGGGGGGGGACAGGGTGACCTACGAGCAGTACTTC
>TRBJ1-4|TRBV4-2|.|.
CASSQTGGPTEKLFF
TGTGCCAGCAGCCAAACGGGGGGTCCAACTGAAAAACTGTTTTTT
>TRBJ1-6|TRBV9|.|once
CASSPRDSPLHF
TGTGCCAGCAGCCCCCGGGATTCACCCCTCCACTTT
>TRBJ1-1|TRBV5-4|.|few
CASSLATTAFGTEAFF
TGTGCCAGCAGCTTGGCCACGACAGCTTTCGGAACTGAAGCTTTCTTT
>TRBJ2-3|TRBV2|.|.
CASRTDRASTDTQYF
TGTGCCAGCAGAACGGACAGAGCTAGCACAGATACGCAGTATTTT
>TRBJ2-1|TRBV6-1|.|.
CASSEVARNNEQFF
TGTGCCAGCAGTGAAGTTGCCAGAAACAATGAGCAGTTCTTC
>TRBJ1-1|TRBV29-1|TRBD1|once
CSVERRGPSLNTEAFF
TGCAGCGTTGAAAGGAGGGGGCCCAGCCTGAACACTGAAGCTTTCTTT
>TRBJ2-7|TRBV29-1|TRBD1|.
CSEPGQGAYEQYF
TGCAGCGAGCCGGGACAGGGGGCGTACGAGCAGTACTTC